The 11 T cell receptor beta chains presented below share a single source sample, sequenced in a study of identical twins. One entry per CDR3 protein results from TCRdb running MiXCR on the 5' RACE reads. This sample has roughly 250,000 distinct CDR3 sequences, with about 14% found just once. The sample was memory (CD45RO+) T cells sorted from blood. The origin of the receptors is a woman aged 18 to 35 in good health.

This clonotype turned up a few times. This chain uses TRBV5-1 with TRBJ2-3; the D is unclear. The germline V and J ends were trimmed by 5 bases and 6 bases, with 13 bases remaining between them. In germline, CDR1 is SGHRS, CDR2 YFSETQ. The CDR3 has 13 amino acids. The CDR3 protein is CASRWTDHDTQYF. In nucleotides, the CDR3 is TGCGCCAGCAGATGGACGGACCATGATACGCAGTATTTT. The variable domain in full, completed from reference TRBV5-1 and TRBJ2-3, reads KAGVTQTPRYLIKTRGQQVTLSCSPISGHRSVSWYQQTPGQGLQFLFEYFSETQRNKGNFPGRFSGRQFSNSRSEMNVSTLELGDSALYLCASRWTDHDTQYFGPGTRLTVL.

The CDR3 spells CSARRGWSNNEQFF. DNA of the CDR3: TGCAGTGCTAGACGGGGTTGGTCCAACAATGAGCAGTTCTTC. The chain is built from TRBV20-1 and TRBJ2-1; D perhaps matches TRBD2 (5 bases). The ends were cut back, 2 bases at V and 5 bases at J, with 13 bases in the middle. The germline V gene encodes CDR1 DFQATT and CDR2 SNEGSKA (reference sequence). This CDR3 region has 14 residues.

The table lists this clonotype with a few counts. The J gene is TRBJ1-3, the V gene TRBV28, with TRBD1 matching 7 bases. In germline, CDR1 is MDHEN, CDR2 SYDVKM. V dropped 6 bases and J dropped 0; count of bases not matched to a gene: 2. This CDR3 is 14 amino acids long. CDR3 nucleotides: TGTGCCAGCAGGACAGGGTTCTCTGGAAACACCATATATTTT. Its protein product is CASRTGFSGNTIYF. The whole variable domain, remainder taken from reference TRBV28 and TRBJ1-3, is DVKVTQSSRYLVKRTGEKVFLECVQDMDHENMFWYRQDPGLGLRLIYFSYDVKMKEKGDIPEGYSVSREKKERFSLILESASTNQTSMYLCASRTGFSGNTIYFGEGSWLTVV.

This clonotype was observed a handful of times. This chain connects TRBV29-1 to TRBJ1-2, with D possibly being TRBD1 (6 bases). CDR3 size: 13 residues. Trimming pared 4 bases from V and 4 bases from J, leaving 13 bases between. Germline loops: CDR1 SQVTM, CDR2 ANQGSEA. The DNA of the CDR3 is TGCAGCGTTGGTGGGGGGGCTGGCTATGGCTACACCTTC. Amino acid sequence: CSVGGGAGYGYTF.

The V gene is TRBV6-4, the J gene TRBJ1-5; TRBD1 might be the D (6 bases). The V end lost 10 bases, the J end lost 6 bases, and 19 bases lay between the germline ends. This CDR3 contains 14 residues. From germline, CDR1 is MRHNA and CDR2 SNTAGT. The CDR3, as DNA: TGTGCCATCCCCGGGCCTTTGGGGGCTCAGCCCCAGCATTTT. It is translated as CAIPGPLGAQPQHF.

The chain is built from TRBV4-3 and TRBJ1-2; D unclear. V was pared by 1 base and J by 2 bases, with 5 bases between. The CDR3 totals 13 residues. Per germline, CDR1 LGHNA and CDR2 YSLEER. In DNA form, the CDR3 reads TGCGCCAGCAGCCAAGCACAGAACTATGGCTACACCTTC. Translated, it gives CASSQAQNYGYTF.

This clonotype was seen only a few times. The rearrangement links TRBV27 to TRBJ2-3; 10 bases agree with TRBD2. From germline, CDR1 is MNHEY and CDR2 SMNVEV (reference sequence). Trimming removed 4 bases from V and 12 bases from J; junction bases left unmatched: 13. The CDR3 spans 15 residues. The CDR3 loop is CASSSVAGGDSTQYF. The CDR3 nucleotides read TGTGCCAGCAGTTCCGTAGCGGGGGGCGACTCGACTCAGTATTTT.

The chain links TRBV7-2 to TRBJ1-1; unclear D gene. CDR1 and CDR2 (germline): SGHTA, FQGNSA. Trimming stripped 3 bases from V and 4 bases from J, with 12 bases between. This CDR3 is 14 amino acids long. The CDR3 is CASSFLVGGTEAFF. CDR3 nucleotides: TGTGCCAGCAGCTTTTTGGTCGGCGGCACTGAAGCTTTCTTT.

The chain has TRBV7-2 and TRBJ2-2, with 8 bases identical to TRBD2. The CDR3 has 14 amino acids. V lost 8 bases and J lost 4; bases outside the gene matches: 6. Germline V gene sequence: CDR1 SGHTA, CDR2 FQGNSA. The CDR3 is CASSLAEGTGELFF. In DNA, the CDR3 is TGTGCCAGCTCACTAGCGGAGGGCACCGGGGAGCTGTTTTTT.

This clonotype was picked up a small number of times. The rearrangement uses TRBV7-2 and TRBJ2-1; a weak D match, TRBD2 (6 bases). Per germline, CDR1 SGHTA and CDR2 FQGNSA. This CDR3 is 15 amino acids long. The germline V and J ends were trimmed by 5 bases and 3 bases, with 14 bases remaining between them. The CDR3: CASSLFAGNYNEQFF. As DNA, the CDR3 is TGTGCCAGCAGCCTCTTCGCGGGGAACTACAATGAGCAGTTCTTC.

This clonotype was seen more than once but under ten times. V usage is TRBV4-2 and J usage is TRBJ2-2; TRBD2 agrees at 11 bases. Germline CDR1 LGHNA, CDR2 YNFKEQ. The CDR3 is made up of 18 amino acids. The V and J ends lost 1 base and 4 bases, in that order; junction bases with no gene match: 8. CDR3 region: CASSQGLAGGWGTGELFF. In nucleotides, the CDR3 is TGTGCCAGCAGCCAAGGGCTAGCGGGGGGTTGGGGCACCGGGGAGCTGTTTTTT.